A selection of T cell receptor beta chains follows, all from one sample in a study of blood T cells in healthy people across ages. Each CDR3 protein is one row after TCRdb ran MiXCR on the 5' RACE reads. The sample has hundreds of thousands of distinct CDR3 sequences, more than 40% seen once. The sample was blood. All receptors come from a woman aged 60-75 years in good health. CDR3s include the opening cysteine and the closing phenylalanine or tryptophan. D genes are given only for firm matches. Some rows mark clone size as missing; the rest say once, few, many or name a class of expanded clone.

d_call: NA; j_call: TRBJ2-5; v_call: TRBV10-3; clone_size: NA; cdr3_aa: CAVSEAGRYGEQYF; cdr3_nt: TGTGCCGTCAGTGAGGCAGGGAGGTATGGGGAGCAGTACTTC
d_call: NA; j_call: TRBJ2-4; v_call: TRBV12-3/TRBV12-4; clone_size: once; cdr3_aa: CASSQTGGQNIQYF; cdr3_nt: TGTGCCAGCAGTCAGACAGGCGGGCAAAACATTCAGTACTTC
d_call: NA; j_call: TRBJ2-7; v_call: TRBV11-2; clone_size: few; cdr3_aa: CASSRGGSEQYF; cdr3_nt: TGTGCCAGCAGCCGTGGGGGGAGTGAGCAGTACTTC
d_call: NA; j_call: TRBJ1-3; v_call: TRBV7-9; clone_size: many; cdr3_aa: CASSLAQGSGNTIYF; cdr3_nt: TGTGCCAGCAGCTTAGCGCAGGGATCCGGAAACACCATATATTTT
d_call: TRBD2; j_call: TRBJ2-7; v_call: TRBV20-1; clone_size: NA; cdr3_aa: CSASTTSRSHEQYF; cdr3_nt: TGCAGTGCTAGCACGACTAGCAGGTCCCACGAGCAGTACTTC
d_call: NA; j_call: TRBJ2-5; v_call: TRBV20-1; clone_size: NA; cdr3_aa: CSAGRGGGKETQYF; cdr3_nt: TGCAGTGCTGGTAGGGGGGGAGGAAAAGAGACCCAGTACTTC
d_call: NA; j_call: TRBJ2-7; v_call: TRBV10-3; clone_size: NA; cdr3_aa: CAITDRLLSFEQYF; cdr3_nt: TGTGCCATCACCGACAGGTTGCTCTCCTTCGAGCAGTACTTC
d_call: TRBD2; j_call: TRBJ2-7; v_call: TRBV20-1; clone_size: NA; cdr3_aa: CSAWRAGAYEQYF; cdr3_nt: TGCAGTGCTTGGCGAGCGGGAGCCTACGAGCAGTACTTC
d_call: NA; j_call: TRBJ2-7; v_call: TRBV27; clone_size: NA; cdr3_aa: CASSPHSTGIYEQYF; cdr3_nt: TGTGCCAGCAGTCCCCACTCGACAGGAATCTACGAGCAGTACTTC
d_call: TRBD2; j_call: TRBJ2-1; v_call: TRBV7-9; clone_size: NA; cdr3_aa: CASSLVRGRVNEQFF; cdr3_nt: TGTGCCAGCAGCTTAGTTCGCGGGAGGGTCAATGAGCAGTTCTTC
d_call: NA; j_call: TRBJ1-6; v_call: TRBV4-3; clone_size: many; cdr3_aa: CASSQKKGSPLHF; cdr3_nt: TGCGCCAGCAGCCAAAAAAAGGGCTCACCCCTCCACTTT
d_call: NA; j_call: TRBJ2-2; v_call: TRBV20-1; clone_size: NA; cdr3_aa: CSARKTGTLTGELFF; cdr3_nt: TGCAGTGCTAGAAAGACCGGGACCCTTACCGGGGAGCTGTTTTTT
d_call: NA; j_call: TRBJ2-7; v_call: TRBV6-4; clone_size: NA; cdr3_aa: CANNFYEQYF; cdr3_nt: TGTGCCAACAATTTCTACGAGCAGTACTTC
d_call: NA; j_call: TRBJ2-1; v_call: TRBV19; clone_size: NA; cdr3_aa: CASSGNEQFF; cdr3_nt: TGTGCCAGTAGCGGTAATGAGCAGTTCTTC
d_call: TRBD2; j_call: TRBJ2-1; v_call: TRBV20-1; clone_size: many; cdr3_aa: CSARDPRTSGYNEQFF; cdr3_nt: TGCAGTGCTAGAGATCCGAGGACTAGCGGGTACAATGAGCAGTTCTTC
d_call: NA; j_call: TRBJ1-2; v_call: TRBV7-2; clone_size: once; cdr3_aa: CASSLASNLACTF; cdr3_nt: TGTGCCAGCAGCTTAGCCTCTAACCTGGCATGCACCTTC
d_call: TRBD1; j_call: TRBJ2-1; v_call: TRBV4-1; clone_size: NA; cdr3_aa: CASSQGATGGSYNEQFF; cdr3_nt: TGCGCCAGCAGCCAAGGGGCCACAGGGGGCTCCTACAATGAGCAGTTCTTC
d_call: TRBD1; j_call: TRBJ2-5; v_call: TRBV7-9; clone_size: NA; cdr3_aa: CASSFRTGVWETQYF; cdr3_nt: TGTGCCAGCAGCTTTCGGACAGGGGTCTGGGAGACCCAGTACTTC
d_call: TRBD1; j_call: TRBJ1-1; v_call: TRBV20-1; clone_size: NA; cdr3_aa: CSARTGLGTEAFF; cdr3_nt: TGCAGTGCCCGGACAGGCTTAGGCACTGAAGCTTTCTTT
d_call: TRBD1; j_call: TRBJ2-7; v_call: TRBV6-1; clone_size: few; cdr3_aa: CASSEGTGRHEQYF; cdr3_nt: TGTGCCAGCAGTGAAGGGACAGGGAGGCACGAGCAGTACTTC
d_call: NA; j_call: TRBJ2-5; v_call: TRBV20-1; clone_size: few; cdr3_aa: CSARGSGRETQYF; cdr3_nt: TGCAGTGCTAGAGGTAGTGGACGAGAGACCCAGTACTTC
d_call: NA; j_call: TRBJ2-7; v_call: TRBV5-1; clone_size: few; cdr3_aa: CASSPPNVGQYEQYF; cdr3_nt: TGCGCCAGCAGCCCCCCCAATGTAGGACAGTACGAGCAGTACTTC
d_call: TRBD1; j_call: TRBJ2-7; v_call: TRBV4-2; clone_size: few; cdr3_aa: CASSQVDRRAHEQYF; cdr3_nt: TGTGCCAGCAGCCAAGTGGACAGGCGGGCACACGAGCAGTACTTC
d_call: TRBD2; j_call: TRBJ2-1; v_call: TRBV20-1; clone_size: few; cdr3_aa: CSAPGLAKGGEQFF; cdr3_nt: TGCAGTGCGCCGGGACTAGCCAAAGGTGGTGAGCAGTTCTTC
d_call: TRBD1; j_call: TRBJ2-7; v_call: TRBV10-3; clone_size: NA; cdr3_aa: CAIDGTGTGEQYF; cdr3_nt: TGTGCCATCGACGGGACAGGGACGGGCGAGCAGTACTTC
d_call: NA; j_call: TRBJ1-6; v_call: TRBV6-6; clone_size: NA; cdr3_aa: CASRRQESSYNSPLHF; cdr3_nt: TGTGCCAGCAGGCGACAGGAGAGCTCCTATAATTCACCCCTCCACTTT
d_call: NA; j_call: TRBJ2-1; v_call: TRBV20-1; clone_size: few; cdr3_aa: CSARAAGSYNEQFF; cdr3_nt: TGCAGTGCTAGGGCAGCGGGTTCCTACAATGAGCAGTTCTTC
d_call: TRBD2; j_call: TRBJ2-3; v_call: TRBV24-1; clone_size: NA; cdr3_aa: CATSGLAGTGDTQYF; cdr3_nt: TGTGCCACCAGTGGACTAGCGGGGACGGGAGATACGCAGTATTTT
d_call: NA; j_call: TRBJ2-7; v_call: TRBV29-1; clone_size: NA; cdr3_aa: CSGCLVFTSYEQYF; cdr3_nt: TGCAGCGGGTGTCTAGTTTTTACTTCCTACGAGCAGTACTTC
d_call: NA; j_call: TRBJ2-3; v_call: TRBV9; clone_size: NA; cdr3_aa: CASSVDLGFTDTQYF; cdr3_nt: TGTGCCAGCAGCGTAGATTTGGGCTTCACAGATACGCAGTATTTT
d_call: NA; j_call: TRBJ1-4; v_call: TRBV25-1; clone_size: few; cdr3_aa: CASGDRETNEKLFF; cdr3_nt: TGTGCCAGCGGCGACCGGGAGACTAATGAAAAACTGTTTTTT
d_call: NA; j_call: TRBJ1-5; v_call: TRBV29-1; clone_size: NA; cdr3_aa: CSVGVIWACNQPQHF; cdr3_nt: TGCAGCGTTGGTGTTATATGGGCTTGCAATCAGCCCCAGCATTTT
d_call: TRBD1; j_call: TRBJ2-7; v_call: TRBV20-1; clone_size: NA; cdr3_aa: CSASSGGEGHEQYF; cdr3_nt: TGCAGTGCTAGTTCAGGGGGAGAAGGCCACGAGCAGTACTTC
d_call: NA; j_call: TRBJ1-4; v_call: TRBV5-1; clone_size: few; cdr3_aa: CASSLEAPDGEKLFF; cdr3_nt: TGCGCCAGCAGCTTGGAGGCTCCGGATGGGGAAAAACTGTTTTTT
d_call: TRBD2; j_call: TRBJ2-7; v_call: TRBV11-1; clone_size: NA; cdr3_aa: CASSWGTSLYEQYF; cdr3_nt: TGTGCCAGCAGCTGGGGGACTAGTCTCTACGAGCAGTACTTC
d_call: NA; j_call: TRBJ2-1; v_call: TRBV7-3; clone_size: NA; cdr3_aa: CASRGGTKSSYNEQFF; cdr3_nt: TGTGCCAGCAGAGGCGGGACAAAGAGCTCCTACAATGAGCAGTTCTTC
d_call: NA; j_call: TRBJ2-7; v_call: TRBV15; clone_size: NA; cdr3_aa: CATGNLSYEQYF; cdr3_nt: TGTGCCACCGGTAACCTTTCCTACGAGCAGTACTTC
d_call: TRBD2; j_call: TRBJ2-7; v_call: TRBV29-1; clone_size: few; cdr3_aa: CSVEAWGGAYEQYF; cdr3_nt: TGCAGCGTTGAGGCGTGGGGAGGGGCGTACGAGCAGTACTTC
d_call: TRBD1; j_call: TRBJ2-1; v_call: TRBV10-3; clone_size: once; cdr3_aa: CAISGVDRGGPSYNEQFF; cdr3_nt: TGTGCCATCAGTGGGGTAGACAGGGGTGGCCCCTCCTACAATGAGCAGTTCTTC
d_call: NA; j_call: TRBJ2-7; v_call: TRBV7-9; clone_size: few; cdr3_aa: CASSLGVDRYEQYF; cdr3_nt: TGTGCCAGCAGCTTAGGAGTCGATAGGTACGAGCAGTACTTC
d_call: NA; j_call: TRBJ2-7; v_call: TRBV7-9; clone_size: NA; cdr3_aa: CASSWALAYEQYF; cdr3_nt: TGTGCCAGCAGCTGGGCTCTGGCCTACGAGCAGTACTTC
d_call: NA; j_call: TRBJ1-5; v_call: TRBV7-7; clone_size: once; cdr3_aa: CASSLTDVTPQHF; cdr3_nt: TGTGCCAGCAGCTTGACAGATGTCACGCCCCAGCATTTT
d_call: NA; j_call: TRBJ1-6; v_call: TRBV10-3; clone_size: NA; cdr3_aa: CAISPGTANSPLHF; cdr3_nt: TGTGCCATCAGTCCCGGGACGGCAAATTCACCCCTCCACTTT
d_call: NA; j_call: TRBJ1-1; v_call: TRBV7-3; clone_size: NA; cdr3_aa: CASSLNGEGNTEAFF; cdr3_nt: TGTGCCAGCAGCTTAAACGGGGAGGGGAACACTGAAGCTTTCTTT
d_call: TRBD1; j_call: TRBJ1-1; v_call: TRBV25-1; clone_size: NA; cdr3_aa: CASSSRAGGNTEAFF; cdr3_nt: TGTGCCAGCAGTTCTCGAGCAGGGGGGAACACTGAAGCTTTCTTT
d_call: NA; j_call: TRBJ1-2; v_call: TRBV28; clone_size: NA; cdr3_aa: CASSLRGIGTNYGYTF; cdr3_nt: TGTGCCAGCAGTTTAAGGGGAATAGGAACGAACTATGGCTACACCTTC
d_call: NA; j_call: TRBJ2-7; v_call: TRBV9; clone_size: NA; cdr3_aa: CASSVVDSEQYF; cdr3_nt: TGTGCCAGCAGCGTAGTTGACTCCGAGCAGTACTTC
d_call: NA; j_call: TRBJ1-2; v_call: TRBV7-9; clone_size: NA; cdr3_aa: CASSLAFAGLGYGYTF; cdr3_nt: TGTGCCAGCAGCTTAGCGTTTGCAGGCCTTGGGTATGGCTACACCTTC
d_call: NA; j_call: TRBJ1-2; v_call: TRBV20-1; clone_size: NA; cdr3_aa: CSARVTGRGGYGYTF; cdr3_nt: TGCAGTGCTAGAGTCACAGGGAGGGGAGGGTATGGCTACACCTTC
d_call: TRBD1; j_call: TRBJ1-4; v_call: TRBV6-5; clone_size: NA; cdr3_aa: CASSYSMTGWATNEKLFF; cdr3_nt: TGTGCCAGCAGTTACTCGATGACAGGGTGGGCAACTAATGAAAAACTGTTTTTT
d_call: NA; j_call: TRBJ2-3; v_call: TRBV7-6; clone_size: NA; cdr3_aa: CASSLAIVTDTQYF; cdr3_nt: TGTGCCAGCAGCTTAGCGATCGTGACAGATACGCAGTATTTT
d_call: NA; j_call: TRBJ2-7; v_call: TRBV20-1; clone_size: few; cdr3_aa: CSASLPVTYEQYF; cdr3_nt: TGCAGTGCTAGTTTACCGGTAACCTACGAGCAGTACTTC
d_call: TRBD1; j_call: TRBJ2-5; v_call: TRBV10-3; clone_size: few; cdr3_aa: CAISATTGVQETQYF; cdr3_nt: TGTGCCATCAGTGCCACTACAGGGGTACAAGAGACCCAGTACTTC
d_call: NA; j_call: TRBJ2-1; v_call: TRBV19; clone_size: NA; cdr3_aa: CASSTHSLVYEQFF; cdr3_nt: TGTGCCAGTAGTACCCACTCCTTAGTCTATGAGCAGTTCTTC
d_call: NA; j_call: TRBJ2-4; v_call: TRBV28; clone_size: NA; cdr3_aa: CASSLSIGLNIQYF; cdr3_nt: TGTGCCAGCAGTTTATCGATAGGTTTAAACATTCAGTACTTC
d_call: NA; j_call: TRBJ2-1; v_call: TRBV7-2; clone_size: NA; cdr3_aa: CASSLQSDYNEQFF; cdr3_nt: TGTGCCAGCAGCTTACAGAGTGATTACAATGAGCAGTTCTTC
d_call: NA; j_call: TRBJ2-5; v_call: TRBV6-5; clone_size: many; cdr3_aa: CASSPPYLRETQYF; cdr3_nt: TGTGCCAGCAGCCCTCCCTATCTGCGTGAGACCCAGTACTTC
d_call: NA; j_call: TRBJ1-5; v_call: TRBV7-2; clone_size: NA; cdr3_aa: CASSVDLGQPQHF; cdr3_nt: TGTGCCAGCAGCGTAGATCTAGGACAGCCCCAGCATTTT
d_call: TRBD2; j_call: TRBJ2-7; v_call: TRBV7-8; clone_size: NA; cdr3_aa: CASSTRLAGSEEQYF; cdr3_nt: TGTGCCAGCAGCACCCGACTAGCGGGATCGGAAGAGCAGTACTTC